The rows below give T cell receptor beta chains drawn from one sample of a study of T cell responses to AZD1222 COVID-19 vaccine. The assay was immunoSEQ multiplex PCR, and TCRdb's table has in-frame clones only and misses some. The table lists 140,000 or so clones, roughly 94% of them singletons, with 1.5% to 2% in the top ten. This material consisted of peripheral blood, taken on day 0 of AZD1222 vaccination. The receptors were gathered from an adult in good health. Each CDR3 is given with its conserved first and last residue. A D gene is named only where the DNA matches it firmly. Clone size is given for some rows only: seen once, a few or many times, or a class if the clone is expanded.

TRBV7-9,NA,NA,TRBJ2-5,TGTGCCAGCAGCTTAGATGTAGGAGAGACCCAGTACTTC,CASSLDVGETQYF
TRBV5-6,TRBD1,NA,TRBJ1-2,TGTGCCAGCAGTCCGGACAGGGAGTATGGCTACACCTTC,CASSPDREYGYTF
TRBV7-2,NA,NA,TRBJ1-4,TGTGCCAGCAGTCCCAGAGCCCAGGGCACTAATGAAAAACTGTTTTTT,CASSPRAQGTNEKLFF
TRBV7-3,TRBD1,NA,TRBJ2-3,TGTGCCAGCAGCTCAGGGACAGGGGAAGATACGCAGTATTTT,CASSSGTGEDTQYF
TRBV7-9,NA,NA,TRBJ2-3,TGTGCCAGCAGCTTAGGGGGTGCGGCAGATACGCAGTATTTT,CASSLGGAADTQYF
TRBV6-2/TRBV6-3,NA,NA,TRBJ1-5,TGTGCCAGCAGTTACTCGAACCGGGGCAACAATCAGCCCCAGCATTTT,CASSYSNRGNNQPQHF
TRBV27,NA,NA,TRBJ2-5,TGTGCCAGCAGTTTATCGAGTAACAGGCGCATGCAGGAAGAGACCCAGTACTTC,CASSLSSNRRMQEETQYF
TRBV27,TRBD1,NA,TRBJ2-1,TGTGCCATCCCTACCAAGGCAGGGGGATCCAATGAGCAGTTCTTC,CAIPTKAGGSNEQFF
TRBV28,NA,NA,TRBJ2-4,TGTGCCAGCAGTTTAGGGACCGGGTCGCACATTCAGTACTTC,CASSLGTGSHIQYF
TRBV3-1/TRBV3-2,NA,few,TRBJ1-2,TGTGCCAGCAGCCGCGGGGACATAGGCCGTTATGGCTACACCTTC,CASSRGDIGRYGYTF
TRBV19,NA,NA,TRBJ2-4,TGTGCCAGTAGTACGAGGGGATTGGGAAACATTCAGTACTTC,CASSTRGLGNIQYF
TRBV7-9,NA,NA,TRBJ1-2,TGTGCCAGCAGCTTAGATCCCCGGAGCTATGGCTACACCTTC,CASSLDPRSYGYTF
TRBV2,TRBD1,NA,TRBJ1-4,TGTGCCAGCAGTCTACAGGGGACTAATGAAAAACTGTTTTTT,CASSLQGTNEKLFF
TRBV13,NA,NA,TRBJ1-4,TGTGCCAGCAGCACCCTTACTAATGAAAAACTGTTTTTT,CASSTLTNEKLFF
TRBV6-5,NA,NA,TRBJ1-4,TGTGCCAGCAGTTCCCTGATGGCTAATGAAAAACTGTTTTTT,CASSSLMANEKLFF
TRBV2,TRBD2,once,TRBJ2-1,TGTGCCAGCAGGGGAGAAGCGGGGGCCTACAATGAGCAGTTCTTC,CASRGEAGAYNEQFF
TRBV4-3,NA,NA,TRBJ2-2,TGCGCCAGCAGCCTCCGACCTAACACCGGGGAGCTGTTTTTT,CASSLRPNTGELFF
TRBV19,NA,NA,TRBJ2-1,TGTGCCAGTAGTTCCCGGACAGCGAGCTCCTACAATGAGCAGTTCTTC,CASSSRTASSYNEQFF
TRBV6-5,NA,NA,TRBJ1-2,TGTGCCAGCAGTTACTCGAGACAAACTAACTATGGCTACACCTTC,CASSYSRQTNYGYTF
TRBV5-1,NA,NA,TRBJ1-1,TGCGCCAGCAGCTTGGCCGGTTCGACTTTGGATTTGGCTTTCTTT,CASSLAGSTLDLAFF
TRBV15,NA,NA,TRBJ1-3,TGTGCCACCTCCCCGGTTCGGCCAAGCTCTGGAAACACCATATATTTT,CATSPVRPSSGNTIYF
TRBV13,NA,once,TRBJ1-4,TGTGCCAGCAGCCCGAGGGGGGGAGGCGAAAAACTGTTTTTT,CASSPRGGGEKLFF
TRBV4-3,TRBD1,NA,TRBJ1-6,TGCGCCAGCAGCCAAGTCGGGCCAGGGGGCGCATCGTCACCCCTCCACTTT,CASSQVGPGGASSPLHF
TRBV18,NA,NA,TRBJ2-5,TGTGCCAGCTCACCACCGACAGGCCAAGAGACCCAGTACTTC,CASSPPTGQETQYF
TRBV25-1,NA,NA,TRBJ1-5,TGTGCCAGCAGTGCCCACGGGGGCAATCAGCCCCAGCATTTT,CASSAHGGNQPQHF
TRBV7-2,NA,NA,TRBJ2-7,TGTGCCAGCAGCTCGCGGGGAGGTGGCCTCGGGCCCTACGAGCAGTACTTC,CASSSRGGGLGPYEQYF
TRBV14,NA,NA,TRBJ1-6,TGTGCCAGCAGCCAAGACCCCTCGAGGGTCGTCCACTTT,CASSQDPSRVVHF
TRBV3-1/TRBV3-2,NA,NA,TRBJ1-5,TGTGCCAGCAGCCTCCGGGAACAGAATCAGCCCCAGCATTTT,CASSLREQNQPQHF
TRBV18,TRBD1,NA,TRBJ1-2,TGTGCCAGCTCACCCGGACAGGATGGCTATGGCTACACCTTC,CASSPGQDGYGYTF
TRBV5-1,NA,once,TRBJ1-2,TGCGCCAGCAGCTTGGACGAGTGGTATGGCTACACCTTC,CASSLDEWYGYTF
TRBV6-5,NA,few,TRBJ1-1,TGTGCCAGCAGTTACAAGGAAAACACTGAAGCTTTCTTT,CASSYKENTEAFF
TRBV5-4,TRBD1,NA,TRBJ1-2,TGTGCCAGCAGCTTGGGGAGCAGGGGGAGGGGGCTTGGCTACACCTTC,CASSLGSRGRGLGYTF
TRBV30,NA,NA,TRBJ1-4,TGTGCCTGGAGGGACGGTGGGGGGAATGAAAAACTGTTTTTT,CAWRDGGGNEKLFF
TRBV4-1,NA,NA,TRBJ2-7,TGCGCCAGCAGCCAAAGCGGAAGGGGCGGCTCCTACGAGCAGTACTTC,CASSQSGRGGSYEQYF
TRBV3-1/TRBV3-2,NA,NA,TRBJ2-5,TGTGCCAGCAGCCAAGAAGGTCGGGTTCAAGAGACCCAGTACTTC,CASSQEGRVQETQYF
TRBV4-2,TRBD2,NA,TRBJ2-3,TGTGCCAGCAGTCTAGCGGGAACTAGCACAGATACGCAGTATTTT,CASSLAGTSTDTQYF
TRBV7-2,TRBD2,NA,TRBJ2-1,TGTGCCAGCAGCTTACTAGCGGGGGGATGGAATGAGCAGTTCTTC,CASSLLAGGWNEQFF
TRBV7-2,NA,NA,TRBJ1-2,TGTGCCAGCAGCTTAAGGGGCCAGACTTATGGCTACACCTTC,CASSLRGQTYGYTF
TRBV5-4,NA,NA,TRBJ2-7,TGTGCCAGCAGCTCCTATCAAGCTTCCTCCTACGAGCAGTACTTC,CASSSYQASSYEQYF
TRBV7-8,NA,NA,TRBJ2-5,TGTGCCAGCAGCTTAAGCCAGCTACAGTACTTC,CASSLSQLQYF
TRBV12-3/TRBV12-4,NA,NA,TRBJ1-5,TGTGCCAGCAGTTTGAGTTCTAGTCAGCCCCAGCATTTT,CASSLSSSQPQHF
TRBV5-4,TRBD1,NA,TRBJ2-7,TGTGCCAGCAGCTTGCAGGACAGGATCTACGAGCAGTACTTC,CASSLQDRIYEQYF
TRBV7-3,TRBD1,once,TRBJ1-1,TGTGCCAGCAGCTTACAGGGGGCTGAAGCTTTCTTT,CASSLQGAEAFF
TRBV7-3,NA,NA,TRBJ2-1,TGTGCCAGCAGCCCGCTCGGGACCGCTGGGAATGAGCAGTTCTTC,CASSPLGTAGNEQFF
TRBV5-4,NA,NA,TRBJ1-2,TGTGCCAGCAGCTTACCTCAGGGGAACTATGGCTACACCTTC,CASSLPQGNYGYTF
TRBV5-4,NA,NA,TRBJ1-4,TGTGCCAGCAGCGGGGCAGTTAATGAAAAACTGTTTTTT,CASSGAVNEKLFF
TRBV5-1,TRBD2,NA,TRBJ2-5,TGCGCCAGCAGCCCGGTAGCGGGGGTAGGGGAGACCCAGTACTTC,CASSPVAGVGETQYF
TRBV29-1,TRBD1,NA,TRBJ1-1,TGCAGCGTTGGTGGGACAGGAGACACTGAAGCTTTCTTT,CSVGGTGDTEAFF
TRBV2,NA,NA,TRBJ1-5,TGTGCCAGCAGTGAATTTGAAGGGGGCAATCAGCCCCAGCATTTT,CASSEFEGGNQPQHF
TRBV28,TRBD1,once,TRBJ1-2,TGTGCCAGCAGTCTACGGACAGGCAACTATGGCTACACCTTC,CASSLRTGNYGYTF
TRBV5-1,TRBD2,NA,TRBJ2-1,TGCGCCAGCAGCTTGGGTGGCGGGAGCTCCTACAATGAGCAGTTCTTC,CASSLGGGSSYNEQFF
TRBV9,TRBD2,NA,TRBJ2-3,TGTGCCAGCAGCCAAACCGGGCGGGGGGATACGCAGTATTTT,CASSQTGRGDTQYF
TRBV20-1,NA,NA,TRBJ1-1,TGCAGTGCTAGTGGAGGTGGGAACACTGAAGCTTTCTTT,CSASGGGNTEAFF
TRBV7-9,TRBD1,NA,TRBJ2-7,TGTGCCAGCATTCGAGGGGGCGGCTCCTACGAGCAGTACTTC,CASIRGGGSYEQYF
TRBV9,NA,few,TRBJ1-5,TGTGCCAGCAGCGTAGACTGGGGCGGCAATCAGCCCCAGCATTTT,CASSVDWGGNQPQHF
TRBV7-2,NA,NA,TRBJ2-5,TGTGCCAGCAGCTTAGCAACCTCCGCGGAGACCCAGTACTTC,CASSLATSAETQYF
TRBV6-1,TRBD1,NA,TRBJ2-1,TGTGCCAGCAGTGACCGGGACAGGGGCCACAATGAGCAGTTCTTC,CASSDRDRGHNEQFF
TRBV9,NA,NA,TRBJ1-1,TGTGCCAGCAGCCCCTCCCAGGGGAACACTGAAGCTTTCTTT,CASSPSQGNTEAFF
TRBV2,NA,once,TRBJ2-3,TGTGCCAGCGGTTCCGGACTACGCACAGATACGCAGTATTTT,CASGSGLRTDTQYF
TRBV5-1,TRBD1,NA,TRBJ2-3,TGCGCCAGCAGCTTCGTCCCGGGACAGGGAAATACGCAGTATTTT,CASSFVPGQGNTQYF